This T cell receptor (beta chain) stems from a study of memory CD4+ T cells and cytomegalovirus serostatus. The germline V and J ends were trimmed by 0 bases and 5 bases, with 14 bases remaining between them. Germline assignment: CDR1 SGDLS and CDR2 YYNGEE. The CDR3 is 16 residues long. Single viable CD3+CD4+CD8-CD45RO+ cells were sorted as the memory CD4+ T cells. After thawing, CD4+ T cells were positively selected. Profiling relied on immunoSEQ multiplex PCR, and the TCRdb table lists in-frame clones only, not all of them. The table has around 41,000 clones, 60% to 85% seen once; the top ten hold under 7.5%.

What was sequenced was memory CD4+ T cells from blood. The chain is built from TRBV9 and TRBJ2-2; TRBD1 is a possible D gene (6 bases). The receptor was derived from an adult in good health and CMV-seronegative. As DNA, the CDR3 is TGTGCCAGCAGCGTAGATGGGGGCGCTGGGACCGGGGAGCTGTTTTTT. This encodes CASSVDGGAGTGELFF.